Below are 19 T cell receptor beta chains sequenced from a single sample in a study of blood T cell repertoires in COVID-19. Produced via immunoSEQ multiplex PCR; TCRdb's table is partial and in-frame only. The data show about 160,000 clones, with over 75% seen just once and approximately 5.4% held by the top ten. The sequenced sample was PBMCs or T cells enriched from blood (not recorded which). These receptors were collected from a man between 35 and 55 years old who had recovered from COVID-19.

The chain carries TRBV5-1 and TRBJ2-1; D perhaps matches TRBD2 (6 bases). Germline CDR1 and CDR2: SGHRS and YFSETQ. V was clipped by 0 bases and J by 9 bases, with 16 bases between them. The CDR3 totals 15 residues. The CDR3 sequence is CASSLEDFGGGEQFF. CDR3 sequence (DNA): TGCGCCAGCAGCTTGGAGGACTTCGGGGGAGGTGAGCAGTTCTTC.

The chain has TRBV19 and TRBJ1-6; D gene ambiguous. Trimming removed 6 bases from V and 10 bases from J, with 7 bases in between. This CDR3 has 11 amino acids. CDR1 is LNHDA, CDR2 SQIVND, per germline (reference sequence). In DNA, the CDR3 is TGTGCCAGTAGAGGCGGATCACCCCTCCACTTT. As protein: CASRGGSPLHF.

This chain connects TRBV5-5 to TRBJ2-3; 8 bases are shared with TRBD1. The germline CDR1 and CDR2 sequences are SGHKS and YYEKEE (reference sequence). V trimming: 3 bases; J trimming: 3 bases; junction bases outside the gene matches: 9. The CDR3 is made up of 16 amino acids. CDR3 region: CASSYDSDRGTDTQYF. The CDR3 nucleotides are TGTGCCAGCAGCTATGACTCCGACAGGGGAACAGATACGCAGTATTTT.

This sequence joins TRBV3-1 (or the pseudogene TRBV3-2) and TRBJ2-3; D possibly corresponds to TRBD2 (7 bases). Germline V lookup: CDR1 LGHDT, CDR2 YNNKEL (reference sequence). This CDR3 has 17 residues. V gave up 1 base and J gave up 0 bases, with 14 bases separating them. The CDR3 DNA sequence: TGTGCCAGCAGCCAAGGATCGGCGGGGGCGAGCACAGATACGCAGTATTTT. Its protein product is CASSQGSAGASTDTQYF.

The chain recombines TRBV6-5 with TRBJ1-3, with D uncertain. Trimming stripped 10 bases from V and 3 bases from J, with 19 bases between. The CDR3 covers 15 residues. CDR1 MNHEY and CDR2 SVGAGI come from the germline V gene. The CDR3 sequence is CATTRGGSVGNTIYF. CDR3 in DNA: TGTGCCACCACTCGTGGAGGATCAGTTGGAAACACCATATATTTT.

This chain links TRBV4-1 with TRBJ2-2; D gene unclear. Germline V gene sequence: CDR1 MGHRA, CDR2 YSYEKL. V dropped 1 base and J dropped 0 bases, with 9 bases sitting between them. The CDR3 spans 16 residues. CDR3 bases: TGCGCCAGCAGCCAAGGTCAGGCCGCGAACACCGGGGAGCTGTTTTTT. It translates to CASSQGQAANTGELFF.

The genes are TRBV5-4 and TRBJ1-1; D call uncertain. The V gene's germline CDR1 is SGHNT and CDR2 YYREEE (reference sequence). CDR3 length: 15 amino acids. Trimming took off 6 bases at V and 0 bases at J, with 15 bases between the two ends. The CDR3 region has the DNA TGTGCCAGCACTCGGGGAGAACTCATGAACACTGAAGCTTTCTTT. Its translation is CASTRGELMNTEAFF.

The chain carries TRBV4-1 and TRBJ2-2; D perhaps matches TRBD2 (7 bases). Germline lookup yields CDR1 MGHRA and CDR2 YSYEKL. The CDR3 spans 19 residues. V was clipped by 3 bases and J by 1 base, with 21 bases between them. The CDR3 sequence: CASSQRGTIQIRNTGELFF. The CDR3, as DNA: TGCGCCAGCAGCCAGAGGGGGACTATCCAGATTAGGAACACCGGGGAGCTGTTTTTT.

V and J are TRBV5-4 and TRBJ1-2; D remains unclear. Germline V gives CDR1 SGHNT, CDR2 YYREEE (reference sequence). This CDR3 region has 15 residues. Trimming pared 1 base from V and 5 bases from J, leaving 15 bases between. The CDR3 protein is CASSLRRGVGYGYTF. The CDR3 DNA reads TGTGCCAGCAGCTTGCGGCGGGGAGTGGGGTATGGCTACACCTTC.

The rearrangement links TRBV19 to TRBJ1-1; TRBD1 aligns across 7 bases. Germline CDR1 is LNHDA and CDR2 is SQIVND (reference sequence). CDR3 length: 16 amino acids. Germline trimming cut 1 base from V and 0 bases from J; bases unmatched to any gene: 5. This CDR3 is CASSIGSGTVNTEAFF. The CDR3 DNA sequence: TGTGCCAGTAGTATAGGGTCTGGGACAGTGAACACTGAAGCTTTCTTT.

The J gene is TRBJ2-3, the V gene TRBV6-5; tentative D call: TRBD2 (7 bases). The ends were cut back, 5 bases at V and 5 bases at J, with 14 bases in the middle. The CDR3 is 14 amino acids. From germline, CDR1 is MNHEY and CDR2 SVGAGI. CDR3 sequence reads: CASSRGGVLDTQYF. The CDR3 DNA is TGTGCCAGCAGTAGGGGGGGGGTGTTAGATACGCAGTATTTT.

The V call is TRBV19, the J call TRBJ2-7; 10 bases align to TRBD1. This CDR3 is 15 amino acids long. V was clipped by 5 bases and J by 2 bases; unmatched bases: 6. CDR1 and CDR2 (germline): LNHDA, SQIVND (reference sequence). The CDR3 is CASSDSGTGAYEQYF. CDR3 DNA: TGTGCCAGTAGTGATTCCGGGACAGGGGCCTACGAGCAGTACTTC.

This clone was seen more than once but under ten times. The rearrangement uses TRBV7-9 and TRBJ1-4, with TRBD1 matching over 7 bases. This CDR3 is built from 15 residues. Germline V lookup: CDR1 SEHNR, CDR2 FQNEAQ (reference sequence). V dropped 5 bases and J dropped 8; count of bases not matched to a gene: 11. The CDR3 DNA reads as TGTGCCAGCAGCCTAGACCGGGACAGCCCAGAAAAACTGTTTTTT. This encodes CASSLDRDSPEKLFF.

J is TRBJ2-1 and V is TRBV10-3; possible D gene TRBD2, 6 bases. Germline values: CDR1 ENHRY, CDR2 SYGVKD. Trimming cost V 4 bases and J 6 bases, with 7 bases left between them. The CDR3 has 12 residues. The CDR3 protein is CAISVTSNEQFF. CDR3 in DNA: TGTGCCATCAGTGTGACTAGCAATGAGCAGTTCTTC.

The chain's CDR3 is CASSLVTGTGVPYGYTF. The CDR3 DNA is TGTGCCAGCAGTTTAGTTACGGGGACAGGGGTTCCCTATGGCTACACCTTC. The chain links TRBV28 to TRBJ1-2; 10 nucleotides match TRBD1. V lost 2 bases and J lost 4; bases outside the gene matches: 10. The CDR3 length is 17 residues. Germline V gene data show CDR1 as MDHEN and CDR2 as SYDVKM.

The CDR3 protein is CASSLVLFNEKLFF. Here the CDR3 DNA reads TGTGCCAGCAGCTTAGTACTGTTTAATGAAAAACTGTTTTTT. The chain carries TRBV7-2 and TRBJ1-4; D gene ambiguous. CDR3 length equals 14 residues. V was trimmed by 1 base and J by 4 bases, leaving 7 bases between them. Germline CDR1 is SGHTA and CDR2 is FQGNSA.

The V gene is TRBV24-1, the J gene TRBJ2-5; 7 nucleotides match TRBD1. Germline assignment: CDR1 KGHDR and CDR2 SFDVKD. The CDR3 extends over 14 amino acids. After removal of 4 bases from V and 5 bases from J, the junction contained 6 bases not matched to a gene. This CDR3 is CATSESNRGETQYF. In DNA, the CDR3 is TGTGCCACCAGTGAATCCAACAGGGGTGAGACCCAGTACTTC.

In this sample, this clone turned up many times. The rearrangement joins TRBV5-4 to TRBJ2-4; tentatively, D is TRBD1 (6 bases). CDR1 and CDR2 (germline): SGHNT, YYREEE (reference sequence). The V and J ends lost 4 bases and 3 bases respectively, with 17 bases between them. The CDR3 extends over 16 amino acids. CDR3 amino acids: CASSGEGGVLKNIQYF. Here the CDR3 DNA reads TGTGCCAGCAGCGGAGAAGGGGGTGTACTCAAAAACATTCAGTACTTC.

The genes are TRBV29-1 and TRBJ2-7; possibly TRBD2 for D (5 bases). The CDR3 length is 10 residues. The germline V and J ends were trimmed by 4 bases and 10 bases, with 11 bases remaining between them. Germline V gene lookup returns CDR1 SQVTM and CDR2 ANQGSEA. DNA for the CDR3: TGCAGCGTTGTCGACTATCATCAGTACTTC. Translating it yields CSVVDYHQYF.